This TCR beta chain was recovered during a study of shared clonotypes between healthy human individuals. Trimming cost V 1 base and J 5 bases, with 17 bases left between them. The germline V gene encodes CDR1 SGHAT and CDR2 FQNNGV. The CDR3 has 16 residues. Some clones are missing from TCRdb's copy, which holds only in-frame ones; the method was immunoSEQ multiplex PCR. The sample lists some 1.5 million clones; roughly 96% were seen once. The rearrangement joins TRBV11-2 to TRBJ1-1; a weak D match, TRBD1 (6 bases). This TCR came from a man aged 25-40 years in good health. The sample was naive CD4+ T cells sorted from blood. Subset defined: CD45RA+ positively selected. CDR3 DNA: TGTGCCAGCAGCTTAGGGCGGGGGGGGCGTTTAACTGAAGCTTTCTTT. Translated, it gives CASSLGRGGRLTEAFF.